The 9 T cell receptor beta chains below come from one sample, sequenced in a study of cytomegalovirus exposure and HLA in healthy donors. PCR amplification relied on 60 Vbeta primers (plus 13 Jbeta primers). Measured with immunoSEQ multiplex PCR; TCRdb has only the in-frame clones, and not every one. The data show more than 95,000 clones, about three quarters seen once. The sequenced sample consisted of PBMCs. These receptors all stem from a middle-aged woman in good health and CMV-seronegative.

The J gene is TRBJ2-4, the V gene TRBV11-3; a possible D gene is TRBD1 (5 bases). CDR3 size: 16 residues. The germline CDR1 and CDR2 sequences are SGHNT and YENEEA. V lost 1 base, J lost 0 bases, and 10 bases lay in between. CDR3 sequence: CASSLGTHSAKNIQYF. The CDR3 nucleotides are TGTGCCAGCAGCTTAGGGACACACTCAGCCAAAAACATTCAGTACTTC.

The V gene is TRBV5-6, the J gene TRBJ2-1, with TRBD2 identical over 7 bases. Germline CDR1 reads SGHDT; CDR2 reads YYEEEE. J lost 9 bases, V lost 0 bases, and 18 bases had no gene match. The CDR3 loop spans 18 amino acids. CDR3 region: CASSLGTFVGGPSSEQFF. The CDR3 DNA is TGTGCCAGCAGCTTGGGGACCTTTGTGGGAGGGCCTTCTAGTGAGCAGTTCTTC.

The CDR3 sequence: CASSPLQGAGDGYTF. As DNA, the CDR3 is TGTGCCAGCAGCCCTCTACAGGGGGCAGGAGACGGCTACACCTTC. The genes are TRBV7-2 and TRBJ1-2, with 9 positions matching TRBD1. The V gene end was trimmed by 5 bases and the J gene end by 8 bases; junction bases not matched to a gene: 12. The CDR3 length is 15 residues. CDR1 SGHTA and CDR2 FQGNSA come from the germline V gene.

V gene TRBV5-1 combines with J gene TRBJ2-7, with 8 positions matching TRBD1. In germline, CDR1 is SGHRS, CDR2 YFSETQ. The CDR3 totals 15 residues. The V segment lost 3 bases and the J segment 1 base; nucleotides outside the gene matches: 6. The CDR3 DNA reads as TGCGCCAGCAGCTCGACCTGGGACAGGTCCTACGAGCAGTACTTC. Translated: CASSSTWDRSYEQYF.

CDR3: CASSERTGADEQYF. DNA for the CDR3: TGCGCCAGCAGCGAGAGGACAGGGGCAGACGAGCAGTACTTC. V and J are TRBV5-1 and TRBJ2-7; 9 bases are a match to TRBD1. Trimming cost V 4 bases and J 5 bases; bases outside gene matches: 7. The CDR3 has 14 residues. The V gene's germline CDR1 is SGHRS and CDR2 YFSETQ.

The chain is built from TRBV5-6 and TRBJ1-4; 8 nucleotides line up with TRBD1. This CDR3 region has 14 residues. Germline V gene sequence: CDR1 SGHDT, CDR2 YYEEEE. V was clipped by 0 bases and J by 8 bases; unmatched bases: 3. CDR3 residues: CASSLGQGIEKLFF. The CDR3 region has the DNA TGTGCCAGCAGCTTGGGACAGGGGATAGAAAAACTGTTTTTT. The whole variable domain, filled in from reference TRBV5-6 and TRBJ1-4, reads DAGVTQSPTHLIKTRGQQVTLRCSPKSGHDTVSWYQQALGQGPQFIFQYYEEEERQRGNFPDRFSGHQFPNYSSELNVNALLLGDSALYLCASSLGQGIEKLFFGSGTQLSVL.

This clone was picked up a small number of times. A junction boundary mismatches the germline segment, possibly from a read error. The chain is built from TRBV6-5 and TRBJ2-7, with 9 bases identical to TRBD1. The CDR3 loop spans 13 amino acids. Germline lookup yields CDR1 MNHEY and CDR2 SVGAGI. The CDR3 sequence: CASSYLRQGENIF. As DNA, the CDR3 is TGTGCCAGCAGTTACTTACGACAGGGGGAGAATATCTTC.

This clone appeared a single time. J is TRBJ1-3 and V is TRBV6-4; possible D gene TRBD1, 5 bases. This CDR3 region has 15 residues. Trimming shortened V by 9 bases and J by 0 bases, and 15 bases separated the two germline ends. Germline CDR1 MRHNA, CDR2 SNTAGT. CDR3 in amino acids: CASRGGGISGNTIYF. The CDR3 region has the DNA TGTGCCAGTCGAGGCGGGGGGATCTCTGGAAACACCATATATTTT.

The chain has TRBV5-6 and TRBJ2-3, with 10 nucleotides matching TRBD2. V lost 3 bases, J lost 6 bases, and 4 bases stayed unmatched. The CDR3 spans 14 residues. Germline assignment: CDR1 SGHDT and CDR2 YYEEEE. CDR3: CASSSPTSGDTQYF. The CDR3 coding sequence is TGTGCCAGCAGCTCTCCGACTAGCGGGGATACGCAGTATTTT.